Below, one T cell receptor (beta chain) is given with its context. Original methodology: Amplification of reference gene primers provided the estimated nucleated cell counts. Assay: immunoSEQ multiplex PCR; the TCRdb copy retains only in-frame clones and omits some. The DNA was the basis for D and trimming; V, J and clone size are from that table. The sample lists approximately 150,000 clones, 88% occurring once. The data stem from a study of blood T cell repertoires in COVID-19. Study overall: T cells, B-cell-depleted T cells, or PBMCs supplied cDNA or gDNA.

CDR3 length equals 15 residues. V lost 0 bases and J lost 0, with 8 bases in between. Per germline, CDR1 MNHNS and CDR2 SASEGT. Sequenced: peripheral blood. This chain links TRBV6-1 with TRBJ1-1; D remains unclear. This clonotype originated in a man between 65 and 85 years old with active COVID-19. Here the CDR3 reads CASSEADYMNTEAFF. As DNA, the CDR3 is TGTGCCAGCAGTGAAGCTGACTATATGAACACTGAAGCTTTCTTT.